One sample yielded the 8 T cell receptor beta chains listed below, sequenced in a study of T cell responses to AZD1222 COVID-19 vaccine (dated by TCRdb to about 2021). Library construction relied on the immunoSEQ multiplex PCR assay. TCRdb carries this immuneACCESS record with in-frame sequences only. Its versions omit some clonotypes, under half of them owing to an unresolved V gene in the studies checked, with the rest unexplained. Within this sample are roughly 150,000 clones, with roughly nine tenths of them counted one time only. Jointly, the top ten make up over 3% of the sample. The time point label of this sample denotes: baseline before first vaccination. Sequencing was performed on peripheral blood, taken on day 0 of AZD1222 vaccination. These receptors were collected from an adult in good health.

This clone turned up a few times. The chain has TRBV28 and TRBJ1-2; tentative D call: TRBD1 (5 bases). Deletions cut 7 bases from V and 10 bases from J, with 22 bases between. Germline CDR1 and CDR2: MDHEN and SYDVKM. The CDR3 length is 14 residues. This CDR3 reads CASNPSASRGSYTF. The CDR3 nucleotides read TGTGCCAGCAACCCCTCGGCCTCTAGGGGTTCCTACACCTTC.

The chain recombines TRBV2 with TRBJ2-6; TRBD1 agrees at 7 bases. Germline CDR1 and CDR2: SNHLY and FYNNEI. The CDR3 is 17 residues long. J gave up 0 bases and V 7 bases, and 9 bases lay outside the gene matches. Written as DNA, the CDR3 is TGTGCCAGCATCCCGGGACAGAGACTCTCTGGGGCCAACGTCCTGACTTTC. This codes for CASIPGQRLSGANVLTF.

The chain couples TRBV10-3 to TRBJ2-3, with D possibly TRBD1 on 6 matching bases. V shed 8 bases and J shed 6 bases, with 18 bases lying between them. Germline CDR1 and CDR2: ENHRY and SYGVKD. This CDR3 has 14 amino acids. CDR3 sequence reads: CAIGEPTGIDTQYF. Written as DNA, the CDR3 is TGTGCCATCGGGGAGCCTACAGGGATTGATACGCAGTATTTT.

This CDR3 reads CASSQDRGSGANVLTF. The CDR3 coding sequence is TGTGCCAGCAGCCAAGATCGCGGGTCTGGGGCCAACGTCCTGACTTTC. The gene calls are TRBV3-1 (or the pseudogene TRBV3-2) and TRBJ2-6; TRBD2 might be the D (5 bases). Trimming took off 0 bases at V and 1 base at J, with 7 bases between the two ends. The CDR3 contains 16 residues. Germline V gene sequence: CDR1 LGHDT, CDR2 YNNKEL (reference sequence).

The chain joins TRBV24-1 to TRBJ2-1, with D possibly being TRBD2 (6 bases). V was pared by 5 bases and J by 0 bases, with 13 bases between. Germline V gene sequence: CDR1 KGHDR, CDR2 SFDVKD. The length of the CDR3 is 16 residues. For the CDR3, the DNA is TGTGCCACCAGTGCCGCCCACGGGGGCTCCTACAATGAGCAGTTCTTC. Protein sequence: CATSAAHGGSYNEQFF.

This clone was seen only once. CDR3 sequence: CASSRTPGQGTGELFF. CDR3 coding DNA: TGTGCCAGTAGTAGGACGCCGGGACAGGGCACCGGGGAGCTGTTTTTT. The chain carries TRBV19 and TRBJ2-2; 9 positions match TRBD1. The CDR3 loop spans 16 amino acids. The germline CDR1 and CDR2 sequences are LNHDA and SQIVND (reference sequence). V was clipped by 4 bases and J by 4 bases; unmatched bases: 7.

With regard to this clone: Different DNA sequences within this sample yield the same CDR3. This chain links TRBV2 with TRBJ2-5; 10 bases align to TRBD1. Germline V gene lookup returns CDR1 SNHLY and CDR2 FYNNEI. This CDR3 contains 14 residues. Germline trimming cut 3 bases from V and 2 bases from J; bases unmatched to any gene: 0. CDR3 loop: CASSEGQGQETQYF. The CDR3 DNA reads TGTGCCAGCAGTGAGGGACAGGGGCAAGAGACCCAGTACTTC.

This clone was observed once. The J gene is TRBJ1-2, the V gene TRBV6-7; possibly TRBD1 for D (5 bases). TRBV6-7 is recorded as an ORF, its role being uncertain. The CDR3 is 15 residues long. V shed 0 bases and J shed 5 bases, with 13 bases lying between them. CDR3: CASSYSFGTVYGYTF. The CDR3 coding sequence is TGTGCCAGCAGTTACTCGTTCGGGACGGTATATGGCTACACCTTC.